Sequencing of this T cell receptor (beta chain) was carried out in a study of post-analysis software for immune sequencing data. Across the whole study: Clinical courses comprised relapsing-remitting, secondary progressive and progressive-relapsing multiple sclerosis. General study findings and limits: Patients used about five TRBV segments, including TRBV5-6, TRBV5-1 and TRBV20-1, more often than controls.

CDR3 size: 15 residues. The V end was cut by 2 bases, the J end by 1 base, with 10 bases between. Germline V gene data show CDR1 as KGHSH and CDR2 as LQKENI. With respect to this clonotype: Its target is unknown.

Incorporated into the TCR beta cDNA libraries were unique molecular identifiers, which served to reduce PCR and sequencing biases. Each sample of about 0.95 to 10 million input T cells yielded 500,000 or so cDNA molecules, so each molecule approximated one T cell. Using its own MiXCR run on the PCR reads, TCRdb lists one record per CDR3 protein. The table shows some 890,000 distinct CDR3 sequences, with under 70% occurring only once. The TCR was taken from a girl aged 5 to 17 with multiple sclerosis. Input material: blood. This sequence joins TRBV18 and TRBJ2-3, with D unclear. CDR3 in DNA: TGTGCCAGCTCACCAGCGTTAGCCGGCACAGATACGCAGTATTTT. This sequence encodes CASSPALAGTDTQYF.